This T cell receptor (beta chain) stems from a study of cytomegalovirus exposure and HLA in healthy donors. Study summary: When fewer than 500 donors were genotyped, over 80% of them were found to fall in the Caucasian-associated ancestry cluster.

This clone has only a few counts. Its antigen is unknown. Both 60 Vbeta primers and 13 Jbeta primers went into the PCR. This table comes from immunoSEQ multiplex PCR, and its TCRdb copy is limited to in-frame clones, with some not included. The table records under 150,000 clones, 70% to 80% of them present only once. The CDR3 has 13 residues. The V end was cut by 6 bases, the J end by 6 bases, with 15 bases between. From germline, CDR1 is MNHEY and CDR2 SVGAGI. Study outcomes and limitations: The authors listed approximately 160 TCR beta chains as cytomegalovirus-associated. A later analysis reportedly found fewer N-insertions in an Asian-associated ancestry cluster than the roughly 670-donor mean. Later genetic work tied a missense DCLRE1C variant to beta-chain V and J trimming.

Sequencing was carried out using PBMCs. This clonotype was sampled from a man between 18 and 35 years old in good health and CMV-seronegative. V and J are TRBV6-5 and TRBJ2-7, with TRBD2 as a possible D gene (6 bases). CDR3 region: CASSRAGRGEQYF. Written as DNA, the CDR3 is TGTGCCAGCAGCCGTGCGGGGCGTGGCGAGCAGTACTTC.